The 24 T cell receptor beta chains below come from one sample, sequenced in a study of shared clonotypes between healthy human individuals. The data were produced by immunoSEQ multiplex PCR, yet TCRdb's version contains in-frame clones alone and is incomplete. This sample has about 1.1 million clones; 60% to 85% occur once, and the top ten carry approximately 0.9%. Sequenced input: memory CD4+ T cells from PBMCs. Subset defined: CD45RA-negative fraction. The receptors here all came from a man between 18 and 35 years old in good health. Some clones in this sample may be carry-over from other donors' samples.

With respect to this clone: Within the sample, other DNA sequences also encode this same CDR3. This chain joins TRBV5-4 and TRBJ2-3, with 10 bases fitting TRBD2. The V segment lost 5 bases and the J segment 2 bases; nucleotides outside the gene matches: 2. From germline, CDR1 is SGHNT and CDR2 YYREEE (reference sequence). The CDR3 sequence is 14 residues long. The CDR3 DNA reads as TGTGCCAGCAGGACTAGCGGGTTCACAGATACGCAGTATTTT. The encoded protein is CASRTSGFTDTQYF.

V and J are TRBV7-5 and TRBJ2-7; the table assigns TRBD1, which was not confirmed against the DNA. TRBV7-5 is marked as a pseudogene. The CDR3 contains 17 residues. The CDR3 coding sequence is TGTGTCAGAAGCTTCCCGCATGCCCAGGGAAAGTGCTACGAGCAGTACTTC. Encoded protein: CVRSFPHAQGKCYEQYF.

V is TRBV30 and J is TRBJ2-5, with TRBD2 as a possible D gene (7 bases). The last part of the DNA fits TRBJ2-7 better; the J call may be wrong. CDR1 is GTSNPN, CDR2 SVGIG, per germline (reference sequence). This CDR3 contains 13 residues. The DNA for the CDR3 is TGTGCCTGGAGTTTTAGGGGGGGCTACGAGCAGTACTTC. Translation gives CAWSFRGGYEQYF.

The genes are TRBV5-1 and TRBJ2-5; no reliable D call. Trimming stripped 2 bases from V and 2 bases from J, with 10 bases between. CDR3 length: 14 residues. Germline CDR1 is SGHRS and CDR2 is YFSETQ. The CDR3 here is CASSFGPAQETQYF. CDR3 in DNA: TGCGCCAGCAGCTTCGGTCCAGCACAAGAGACCCAGTACTTC.

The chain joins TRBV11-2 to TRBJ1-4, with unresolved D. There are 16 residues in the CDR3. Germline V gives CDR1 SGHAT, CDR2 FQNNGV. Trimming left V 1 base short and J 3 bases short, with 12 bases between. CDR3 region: CASSLVAAGANEKLFF. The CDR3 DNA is TGTGCCAGCAGCTTAGTGGCAGCGGGAGCTAATGAAAAACTGTTTTTT.

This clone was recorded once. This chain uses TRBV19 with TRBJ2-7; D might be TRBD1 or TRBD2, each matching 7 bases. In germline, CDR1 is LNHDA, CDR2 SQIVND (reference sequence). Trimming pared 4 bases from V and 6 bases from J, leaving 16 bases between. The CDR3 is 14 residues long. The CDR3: CASSTTGRASEQYF. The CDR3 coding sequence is TGTGCCAGTAGTACGACAGGGAGGGCGAGCGAGCAGTACTTC. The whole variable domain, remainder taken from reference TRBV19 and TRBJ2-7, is DGGITQSPKYLFRKEGQNVTLSCEQNLNHDAMYWYRQDPGQGLRLIYYSQIVNDFQKGDIAEGYSVSREKKESFPLTVTSAQKNPTAFYLCASSTTGRASEQYFGPGTRLTVT.

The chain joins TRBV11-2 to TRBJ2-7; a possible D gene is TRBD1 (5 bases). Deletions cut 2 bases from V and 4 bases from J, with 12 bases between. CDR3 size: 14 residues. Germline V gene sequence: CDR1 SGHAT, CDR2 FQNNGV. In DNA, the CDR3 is TGTGCCAGCAGCTTATACAGGCTTCAATACGAGCAGTACTTC. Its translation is CASSLYRLQYEQYF.

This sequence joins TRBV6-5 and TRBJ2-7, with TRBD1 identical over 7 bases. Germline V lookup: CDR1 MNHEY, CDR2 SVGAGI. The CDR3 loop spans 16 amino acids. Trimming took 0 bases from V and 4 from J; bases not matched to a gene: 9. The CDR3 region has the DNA TGTGCCAGCAGTTACTCGATGTCAGGGGGTCGGTACGAGCAGTACTTC. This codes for CASSYSMSGGRYEQYF.

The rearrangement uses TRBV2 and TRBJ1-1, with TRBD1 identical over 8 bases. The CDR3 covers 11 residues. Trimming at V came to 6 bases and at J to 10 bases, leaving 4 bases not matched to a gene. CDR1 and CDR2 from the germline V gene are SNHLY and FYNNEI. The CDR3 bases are TGTGCCAGCAGGGCACAGGGGGGAGCTTTCTTT. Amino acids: CASRAQGGAFF.

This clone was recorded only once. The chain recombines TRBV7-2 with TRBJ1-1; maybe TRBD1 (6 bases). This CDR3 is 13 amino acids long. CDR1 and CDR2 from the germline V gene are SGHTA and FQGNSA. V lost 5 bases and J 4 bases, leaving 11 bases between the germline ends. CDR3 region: CASSPQQGTEAFF. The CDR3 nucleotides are TGTGCCAGCAGCCCTCAACAGGGCACTGAAGCTTTCTTT.

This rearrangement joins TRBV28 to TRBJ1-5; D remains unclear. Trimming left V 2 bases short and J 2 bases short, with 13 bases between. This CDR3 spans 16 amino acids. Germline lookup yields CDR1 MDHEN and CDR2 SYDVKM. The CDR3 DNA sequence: TGTGCCAGCAGTTTAGAATTCAGGTTTGGCAATCAGCCCCAGCATTTT. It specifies CASSLEFRFGNQPQHF.

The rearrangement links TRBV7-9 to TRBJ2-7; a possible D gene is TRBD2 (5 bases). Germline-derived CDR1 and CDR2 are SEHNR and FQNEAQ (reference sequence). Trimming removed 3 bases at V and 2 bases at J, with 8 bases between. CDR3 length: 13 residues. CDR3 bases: TGTGCCAGCAGCTTCGGACTGGCCTACGAGCAGTACTTC. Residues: CASSFGLAYEQYF.

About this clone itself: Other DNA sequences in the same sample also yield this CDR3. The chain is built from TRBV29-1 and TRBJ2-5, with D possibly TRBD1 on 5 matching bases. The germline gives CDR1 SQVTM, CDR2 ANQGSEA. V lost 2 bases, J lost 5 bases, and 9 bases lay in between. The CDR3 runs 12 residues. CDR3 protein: CSVESGAETQYF. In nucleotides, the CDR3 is TGCAGCGTTGAATCTGGGGCGGAGACCCAGTACTTC.

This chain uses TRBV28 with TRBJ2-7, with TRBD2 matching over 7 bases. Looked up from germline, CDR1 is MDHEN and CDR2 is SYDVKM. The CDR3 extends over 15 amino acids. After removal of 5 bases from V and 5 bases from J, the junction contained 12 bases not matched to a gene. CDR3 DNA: TGTGCCAGCAGTCCCGGGACTAATCTTCTCCACGAGCAGTACTTC. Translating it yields CASSPGTNLLHEQYF.

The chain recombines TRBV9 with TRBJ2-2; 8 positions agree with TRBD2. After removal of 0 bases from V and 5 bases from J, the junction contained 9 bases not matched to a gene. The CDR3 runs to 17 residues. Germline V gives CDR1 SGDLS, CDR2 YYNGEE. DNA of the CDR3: TGTGCCAGCAGCGTAGGTTCGGGAGGGCCGAGAACCGGGGAGCTGTTTTTT. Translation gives CASSVGSGGPRTGELFF. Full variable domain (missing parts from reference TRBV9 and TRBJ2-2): DSGVTQTPKHLITATGQRVTLRCSPRSGDLSVYWYQQSLDQGLQFLIQYYNGEERAKGNILERFSAQQFPDLHSELNLSSLELGDSALYFCASSVGSGGPRTGELFFGEGSRLTVL.

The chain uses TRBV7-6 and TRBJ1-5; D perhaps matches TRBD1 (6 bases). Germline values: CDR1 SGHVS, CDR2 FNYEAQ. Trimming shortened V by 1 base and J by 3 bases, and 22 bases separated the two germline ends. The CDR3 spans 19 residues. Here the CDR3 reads CASSLEGQGAVNINQPQHF. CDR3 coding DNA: TGTGCCAGCAGCTTAGAGGGACAAGGTGCAGTAAATATCAATCAGCCCCAGCATTTT.

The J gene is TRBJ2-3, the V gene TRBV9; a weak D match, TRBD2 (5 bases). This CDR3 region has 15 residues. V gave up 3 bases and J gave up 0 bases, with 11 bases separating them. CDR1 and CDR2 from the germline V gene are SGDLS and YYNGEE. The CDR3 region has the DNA TGTGCCAGCAGCGCCGGCGAGGGTAGCACAGATACGCAGTATTTT. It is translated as CASSAGEGSTDTQYF.

The CDR3 sequence is CASSLGGSKSSYNEQFF. CDR3 coding DNA: TGTGCCAGCAGCTTGGGGGGGAGCAAGAGCTCCTACAATGAGCAGTTCTTC. J is TRBJ2-1 and V is TRBV5-4; D may correspond to TRBD1 or TRBD2 (5 bases each). V lost 0 bases to trimming and J lost 0 bases, with 13 bases between them. Looked up from germline, CDR1 is SGHNT and CDR2 is YYREEE (reference sequence). The CDR3 loop spans 17 amino acids.

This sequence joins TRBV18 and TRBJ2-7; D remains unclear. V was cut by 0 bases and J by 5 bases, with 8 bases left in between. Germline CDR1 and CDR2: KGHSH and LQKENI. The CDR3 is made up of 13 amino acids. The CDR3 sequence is CASSPPGGNEQYF. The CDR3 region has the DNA TGTGCCAGCTCACCACCGGGTGGAAACGAGCAGTACTTC. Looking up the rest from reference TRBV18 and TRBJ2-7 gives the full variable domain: NAGVMQNPRHLVRRRGQEARLRCSPMKGHSHVYWYRQLPEEGLKFMVYLQKENIIDESGMPKERFSAEFPKEGPSILRIQQVVRGDSAAYFCASSPPGGNEQYFGPGTRLTVT.

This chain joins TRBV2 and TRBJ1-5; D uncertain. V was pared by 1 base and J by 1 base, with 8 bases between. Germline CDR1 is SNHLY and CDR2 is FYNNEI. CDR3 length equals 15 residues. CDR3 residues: CASSEGRWSNQPQHF. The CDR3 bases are TGTGCCAGCAGTGAAGGACGGTGGAGCAATCAGCCCCAGCATTTT.

The DNA of the CDR3 is TGTGCCAGCAGCTTAGGAAGGACTAGCGGGGCCGGGGAGCTGTTTTTT. Its translation is CASSLGRTSGAGELFF. The chain combines TRBV11-2 with TRBJ2-2; 12 bases are shared with TRBD2. The CDR3 extends over 16 amino acids. Germline V gives CDR1 SGHAT, CDR2 FQNNGV. The V and J ends lost 1 base and 6 bases, in that order; junction bases with no gene match: 3. Based on the CDR3 plus reference TRBV11-2 and TRBJ2-2, the full variable domain is EAGVAQSPRYKIIEKRQSVAFWCNPISGHATLYWYQQILGQGPKLLIQFQNNGVVDDSQLPKDRFSAERLKGVDSTLKIQPAKLEDSAVYLCASSLGRTSGAGELFFGEGSRLTVL.

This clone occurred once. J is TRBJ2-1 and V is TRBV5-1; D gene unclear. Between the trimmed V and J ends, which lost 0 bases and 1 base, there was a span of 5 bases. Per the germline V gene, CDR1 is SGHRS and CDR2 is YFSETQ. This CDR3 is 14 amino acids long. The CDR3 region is CASSLGISYNEQFF. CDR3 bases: TGCGCCAGCAGCTTGGGCATATCCTACAATGAGCAGTTCTTC.

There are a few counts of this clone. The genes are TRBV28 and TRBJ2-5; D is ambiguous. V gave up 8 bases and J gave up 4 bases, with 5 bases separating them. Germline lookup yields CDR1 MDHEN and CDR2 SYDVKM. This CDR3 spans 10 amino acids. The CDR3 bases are TGTGCCAGCTGGGGAGAGACCCAGTACTTC. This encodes CASWGETQYF.

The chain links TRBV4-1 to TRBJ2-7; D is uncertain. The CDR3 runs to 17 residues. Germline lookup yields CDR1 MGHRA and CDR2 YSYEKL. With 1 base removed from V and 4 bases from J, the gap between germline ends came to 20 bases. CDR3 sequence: CASSQAWNSGLLYEQYF. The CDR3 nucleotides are TGCGCCAGCAGCCAAGCTTGGAACAGTGGATTGCTTTACGAGCAGTACTTC.